The clone carrying this T cell receptor beta chain was detected ten times or more. Its antigen is not identified. These data originate in a study of T cells in Graves' hyperthyroidism and ophthalmopathy. Regarding the study as a whole: The model anticipated ophthalmopathy a median about 7.1 months pre-onset. Most thyroid clonotypes that were expanded above 0.001 also turned up in blood.

Researchers amplified the TCR beta CDR3 regions from RNA transcripts. A set of HTBI primers served as the primers for a first-round RT-PCR of the TCR CDR3. TCRdb passed the multiplex PCR reads through MiXCR, listing each CDR3 protein once. The sample has about 400,000 distinct CDR3 sequences; 15% are singletons. Graves' hyperthyroidism without ophthalmopathy progression within 18 months was termed stable. Clinical symptoms, serum thyroxine and TRAb, thyroid ultrasound and orbital computed tomography together formed the diagnostic basis. The sequenced material came from blood. This TCR was recovered from a woman aged 25-40 years with Graves' hyperthyroidism.

CDR3 protein: CATSRARGRGSGEQFF. Written as DNA, the CDR3 is TGTGCCACCAGCAGGGCCAGGGGGAGGGGGTCGGGTGAGCAGTTCTTC. This sequence joins TRBV15 and TRBJ2-1, with D perhaps assigned TRBD1 or TRBD2 (7 bases each). The CDR3 length is 16 residues. Germline V gene sequence: CDR1 LNHNV, CDR2 YYDKDF (reference sequence). Trimming removed 3 bases at V and 9 bases at J, with 21 bases between.